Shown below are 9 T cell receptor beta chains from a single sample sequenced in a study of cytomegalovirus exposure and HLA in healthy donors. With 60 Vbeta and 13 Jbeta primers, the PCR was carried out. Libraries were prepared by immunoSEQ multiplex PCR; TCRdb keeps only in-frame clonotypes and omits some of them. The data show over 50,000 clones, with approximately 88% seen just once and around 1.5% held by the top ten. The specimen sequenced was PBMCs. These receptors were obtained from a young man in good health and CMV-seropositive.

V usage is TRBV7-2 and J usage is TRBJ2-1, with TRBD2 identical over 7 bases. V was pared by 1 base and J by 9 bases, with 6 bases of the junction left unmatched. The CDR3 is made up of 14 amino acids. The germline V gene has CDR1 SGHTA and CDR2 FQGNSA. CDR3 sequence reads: CASSLETSSTEQFF. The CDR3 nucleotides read TGTGCCAGCAGCTTAGAGACTAGCTCCACTGAGCAGTTCTTC.

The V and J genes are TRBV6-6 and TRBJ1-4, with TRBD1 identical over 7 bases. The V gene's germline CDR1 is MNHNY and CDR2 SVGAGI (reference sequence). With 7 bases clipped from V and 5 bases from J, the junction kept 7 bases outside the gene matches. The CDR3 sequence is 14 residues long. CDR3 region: CASTPDRSNEKLFF. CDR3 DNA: TGTGCCAGCACCCCGGACAGGAGCAATGAAAAACTGTTTTTT.

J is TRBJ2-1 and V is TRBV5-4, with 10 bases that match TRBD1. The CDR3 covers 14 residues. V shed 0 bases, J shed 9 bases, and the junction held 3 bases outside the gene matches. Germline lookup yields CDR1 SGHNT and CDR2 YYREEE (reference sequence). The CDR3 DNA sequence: TGTGCCAGCAGCTTGGTGGGACAGGGGACTGAGCAGTTCTTC. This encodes CASSLVGQGTEQFF. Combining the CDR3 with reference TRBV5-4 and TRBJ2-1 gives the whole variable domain ETGVTQSPTHLIKTRGQQVTLRCSSQSGHNTVSWYQQALGQGPQFIFQYYREEENGRGNFPPRFSGLQFPNYSSELNVNALELDDSALYLCASSLVGQGTEQFFGPGTRLTVL.

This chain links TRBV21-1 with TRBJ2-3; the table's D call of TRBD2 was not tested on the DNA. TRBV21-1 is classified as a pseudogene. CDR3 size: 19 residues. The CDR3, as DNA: TGTGCCAGCAGCACACGTCCGGGACTAGCGGGTGCAGGTGTAGATACGCAGTATTTT. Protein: CASSTRPGLAGAGVDTQYF.

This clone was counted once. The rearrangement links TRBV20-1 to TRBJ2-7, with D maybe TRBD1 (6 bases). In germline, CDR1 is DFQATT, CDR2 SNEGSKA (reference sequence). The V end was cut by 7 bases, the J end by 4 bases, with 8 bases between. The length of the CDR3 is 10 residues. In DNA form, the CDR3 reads TGCAGTGTAGGGGGTTACGAGCAGTACTTC. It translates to CSVGGYEQYF.

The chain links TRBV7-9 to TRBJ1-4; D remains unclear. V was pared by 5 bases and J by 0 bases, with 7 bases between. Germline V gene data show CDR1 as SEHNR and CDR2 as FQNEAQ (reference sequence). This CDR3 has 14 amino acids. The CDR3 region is CASSVLATNEKLFF. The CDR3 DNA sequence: TGTGCCAGCAGCGTACTTGCAACTAATGAAAAACTGTTTTTT.

CDR3 sequence reads: CASSVGITNTEAFF. CDR3 bases: TGTGCCAGCAGTGTCGGGATCACTAACACTGAAGCTTTCTTT. The chain carries TRBV6-1 and TRBJ1-1, with no clear D. CDR3 length equals 14 residues. Germline CDR1 and CDR2: MNHNS and SASEGT. V was pared by 4 bases and J by 2 bases, with 11 bases between.

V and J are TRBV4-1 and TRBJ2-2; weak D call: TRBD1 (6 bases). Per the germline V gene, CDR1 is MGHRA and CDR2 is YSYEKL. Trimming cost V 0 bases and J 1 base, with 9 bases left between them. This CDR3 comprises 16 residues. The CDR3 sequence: CASSQEARGNTGELFF. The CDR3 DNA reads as TGCGCCAGCAGCCAAGAGGCCAGGGGGAACACCGGGGAGCTGTTTTTT.

Here the CDR3 reads CAWTWTRDNEQFF. The DNA of the CDR3 is TGTGCCTGGACGTGGACTAGAGACAATGAGCAGTTCTTC. The V and J genes are TRBV30 and TRBJ2-1, with 7 bases aligning to TRBD2. The CDR3 length is 13 residues. Losses at the gene ends were 4 bases for V and 5 bases for J; bases not matched to a gene: 5. The germline V gene has CDR1 GTSNPN and CDR2 SVGIG (reference sequence).